These 32 T cell receptor beta chains were all obtained from the same sample, sequenced in a study of cytomegalovirus exposure and HLA in healthy donors. The PCR had 60 Vbeta and 13 Jbeta primers. Method: immunoSEQ multiplex PCR; TCRdb's copy keeps in-frame clones and lacks some. This repertoire shows about 160,000 clones, just under 80% found once; its top ten account for about 1.3%. The material sequenced was PBMCs. Receptors originate from a man aged 25 to 40 in good health and CMV-seronegative.

J is TRBJ2-7 and V is TRBV4-1, with D possibly being TRBD2 (6 bases). Trimming removed 1 base at V and 3 bases at J, with 7 bases between. The CDR3 is 13 residues long. Germline V lookup: CDR1 MGHRA, CDR2 YSYEKL. The CDR3 region is CASSQGLGYEQYF. CDR3 nucleotides: TGCGCCAGCAGCCAAGGACTAGGCTACGAGCAGTACTTC.

The chain links TRBV27 to TRBJ1-2; TRBD1 matches 8 bases. In germline, CDR1 is MNHEY, CDR2 SMNVEV (reference sequence). The CDR3 is made up of 14 amino acids. The J segment lost 6 bases and the V segment lost 4 bases, leaving 7 bases of the junction unmatched. The chain's CDR3 is CASSSPGQVNGYTF. CDR3 DNA sequence: TGTGCCAGCAGTTCGCCGGGACAGGTTAATGGCTACACCTTC.

The chain carries TRBV28 and TRBJ2-7, with D perhaps TRBD1 (6 bases). With 5 bases removed from V and 3 bases from J, the gap between germline ends came to 20 bases. From germline, CDR1 is MDHEN and CDR2 SYDVKM. This CDR3 is built from 16 residues. CDR3 DNA: TGTGCCAGCAGTACAACAGGGAAGAAGTTGGACTACGAGCAGTACTTC. This encodes CASSTTGKKLDYEQYF.

This sequence joins TRBV19 and TRBJ2-3; tentatively, D is TRBD2 (5 bases). The V gene lost 3 bases and the J gene lost 1 base, with 11 bases spanning the gap. The CDR3 length is 15 residues. CDR1 is LNHDA, CDR2 SQIVND, per germline (reference sequence). CDR3 bases: TGTGCCAGTAGTATTCCCATCGGGGGCACAGATACGCAGTATTTT. This encodes CASSIPIGGTDTQYF.

V gene TRBV4-2 combines with J gene TRBJ2-7; TRBD1 matches at 10 bases. CDR1 and CDR2 from the germline V gene are LGHNA and YNFKEQ. V shed 3 bases, J shed 6 bases, and the junction held 5 bases outside the gene matches. The CDR3 is 14 amino acids. The CDR3, as DNA: TGTGCCAGCAGCCATGAGGGACAGGGGACCGAGCAGTACTTC. This gives the protein CASSHEGQGTEQYF.

The chain is built from TRBV15 and TRBJ2-5; the match to TRBD1 covers 7 bases. CDR1 is LNHNV, CDR2 YYDKDF, per germline (reference sequence). Losses at the gene ends were 0 bases for V and 5 bases for J; bases not matched to a gene: 9. The CDR3 loop spans 16 amino acids. CDR3 nucleotides: TGTGCCACCAGCAGAGATGACAGGGCCCCTCGGGAGACCCAGTACTTC. Its translation is CATSRDDRAPRETQYF.

For the CDR3, the DNA is TGTGCCAGCAGACGAGACAGCAGCAATCAGCCCCAGCATTTT. Its translation: CASRRDSSNQPQHF. V is TRBV6-5 and J is TRBJ1-5; D is possibly TRBD1 (5 bases). Looked up from germline, CDR1 is MNHEY and CDR2 is SVGAGI. V gave up 6 bases and J gave up 1 base, with 10 bases separating them. This CDR3 is 14 amino acids long.

The chain has TRBV28 and TRBJ2-7; 7 positions match TRBD1. Germline V gene sequence: CDR1 MDHEN, CDR2 SYDVKM. There are 14 residues in the CDR3. With V trimmed by 5 bases and J by 2 bases, 6 bases remained unmatched. The CDR3 is CASSPPGQPYEQYF. The CDR3 nucleotides are TGTGCCAGCAGTCCTCCGGGACAGCCCTACGAGCAGTACTTC.

In this sample, this clone turned up a few times. The CDR3, as DNA: TGTGCCAGCAGTTACTCGAGGCAACTGAAGAATGAAAAACTGTTTTTT. Its translation: CASSYSRQLKNEKLFF. V usage is TRBV6-5 and J usage is TRBJ1-4; D is ambiguous. Deletions cut 0 bases from V and 5 bases from J, with 13 bases between. CDR1 and CDR2 (germline): MNHEY, SVGAGI. CDR3 length: 16 amino acids.

The gene calls are TRBV2 and TRBJ1-3; D unclear. This CDR3 has 13 residues. V was pared by 5 bases and J by 4 bases, with 9 bases between. Germline CDR1 and CDR2: SNHLY and FYNNEI. This CDR3 is CASSPEQGNTIYF. In nucleotides, the CDR3 is TGTGCCAGCAGTCCAGAACAGGGAAACACCATATATTTT. The whole variable domain, filled in from reference TRBV2 and TRBJ1-3, reads EPEVTQTPSHQVTQMGQEVILRCVPISNHLYFYWYRQILGQKVEFLVSFYNNEISEKSEIFDDQFSVERPDGSNFTLKIRSTKLEDSAMYFCASSPEQGNTIYFGEGSWLTVV.

The chain links TRBV15 to TRBJ1-4, with 8 bases aligning to TRBD1. CDR3 length: 15 amino acids. Losses at the gene ends were 1 base for V and 7 bases for J; bases not matched to a gene: 5. Germline CDR1 is LNHNV and CDR2 is YYDKDF (reference sequence). The chain's CDR3 is CATSRGTGFSEKLFF. The CDR3 nucleotides are TGTGCCACCAGCAGAGGGACAGGGTTTTCTGAAAAACTGTTTTTT.

The chain uses TRBV28 and TRBJ1-1; D not resolved. V lost 5 bases and J 2 bases, leaving 9 bases between the germline ends. Germline CDR1 is MDHEN and CDR2 is SYDVKM. The CDR3 sequence is 13 residues long. The CDR3: CASSPDPNTEAFF. CDR3 in DNA: TGTGCCAGCAGTCCAGATCCCAACACTGAAGCTTTCTTT.

This sequence joins TRBV5-1 and TRBJ1-5; TRBD1 matches 8 bases. Germline CDR1 and CDR2: SGHRS and YFSETQ. Unmatched junction bases numbered 2, after V lost 0 bases and J lost 3 bases. The CDR3 runs to 15 residues. This CDR3 reads CASSLGQGINQPQHF. The CDR3 bases are TGCGCCAGCAGCTTGGGACAGGGGATCAATCAGCCCCAGCATTTT.

J is TRBJ1-1 and V is TRBV7-2; weak D call: TRBD1 (5 bases). The CDR3 extends over 18 amino acids. Between the trimmed V and J ends, which lost 0 bases and 4 bases, there was a span of 21 bases. The germline CDR1 and CDR2 sequences are SGHTA and FQGNSA. The CDR3 nucleotides are TGTGCCAGCAGCTTAGCCTTGCAGGGCGGGGGATCGAGCACTGAAGCTTTCTTT. Translating it yields CASSLALQGGGSSTEAFF.

The V call is TRBV7-6, the J call TRBJ2-1, with TRBD2 as a possible D gene (5 bases). From germline, CDR1 is SGHVS and CDR2 FNYEAQ. V was cut by 5 bases and J by 7 bases, with 9 bases left in between. CDR3 length: 12 residues. CDR3 sequence: CASSLPGNEQFF. The CDR3 coding sequence is TGTGCCAGCAGCCTTCCGGGGAATGAGCAGTTCTTC.

Turning to this clone: At one end, the junction sequence differs from germline, possibly due to a read error. Within the sample, other DNA sequences also encode this same CDR3. The chain employs TRBV30 and TRBJ1-2; D may be TRBD1 (5 bases). There are 12 residues in the CDR3. CDR1 is GTSNPN, CDR2 SVGIG, per germline (reference sequence). The DNA for the CDR3 is TGCGCCTGGAGTGCAGGGCAGGGTGGCTACACCTTC. Protein product: CAWSAGQGGYTF. The variable domain in full, with the rest retrieved from reference TRBV30 and TRBJ1-2, is SQTIHQWPATLVQPVGSPLSLECTVEGTSNPNLYWYRQAAGRGLQLLFYSVGIGQISSEVPQNLSASRPQDRQFILSSKKLLLSDSGFYLCAWSAGQGGYTFGSGTRLTVV.

This sequence joins TRBV15 and TRBJ2-7; a weak D match, TRBD1 (6 bases). The CDR3 totals 15 residues. V lost 6 bases, J lost 1 base, and 16 bases lay in between. Germline CDR1 is LNHNV and CDR2 is YYDKDF (reference sequence). DNA for the CDR3: TGTGCCACCAGTCACGGACAGTCCCCATCCTACGAGCAGTACTTC. Translated, it gives CATSHGQSPSYEQYF.

This rearrangement joins TRBV7-9 to TRBJ2-1, with TRBD1 identical over 9 bases. The germline V gene encodes CDR1 SEHNR and CDR2 FQNEAQ (reference sequence). The CDR3 covers 13 residues. J was trimmed by 9 bases and V by 6 bases; bases with no gene match: 6. This CDR3 is CASSYTGGGEQFF. CDR3 nucleotides: TGTGCCAGCAGTTACACAGGGGGCGGTGAGCAGTTCTTC.

Only a few counts were recorded for this clone. The chain is built from TRBV28 and TRBJ1-2; 7 bases map to TRBD1. This CDR3 contains 15 residues. CDR1 MDHEN and CDR2 SYDVKM come from the germline V gene. With 4 bases clipped from V and 5 bases from J, the junction kept 10 bases outside the gene matches. DNA for the CDR3: TGTGCCAGCAGTTCCCGGGACAGCAAACAATATGGCTACACCTTC. The encoded protein is CASSSRDSKQYGYTF.

This clone was seen more than once but under ten times. The CDR3 is CARSGTGEATNEKLFF. CDR3 DNA: TGCGCCAGATCAGGGACAGGGGAAGCAACTAATGAAAAACTGTTTTTT. This chain uses TRBV10-1 with TRBJ1-4; 10 bases align to TRBD1. The CDR3 has 16 residues. Germline loops: CDR1 WNHNN, CDR2 SYGVQD (reference sequence). The V segment lost 9 bases and the J segment 0 bases; nucleotides outside the gene matches: 7.

The chain carries TRBV6-6 and TRBJ1-5; a weak D match, TRBD1 (5 bases). Germline V gene data show CDR1 as MNHNY and CDR2 as SVGAGI (reference sequence). V lost 6 bases and J 4 bases, leaving 13 bases between the germline ends. The CDR3 runs 14 residues. CDR3 nucleotides: TGTGCCAGCAGGGCGACCGGGGGTAATCAGCCCCAGCATTTT. Its protein is CASRATGGNQPQHF.

CDR3 loop: CASSVGRRDAQETQYF. CDR3 DNA: TGTGCCAGCAGCGTCGGACGGCGGGACGCCCAAGAGACCCAGTACTTC. This chain joins TRBV9 and TRBJ2-5, with TRBD2 as a possible D gene (6 bases). Trimming cost V 2 bases and J 1 base, with 15 bases left between them. This CDR3 has 16 amino acids. Germline V gives CDR1 SGDLS, CDR2 YYNGEE.

The sample holds a few counts of this clone. This chain joins TRBV7-8 and TRBJ2-1; TRBD1 might be the D (5 bases). The V end was cut by 8 bases, the J end by 10 bases, with 12 bases between. The CDR3 extends over 11 amino acids. CDR1 and CDR2 from the germline V gene are SGHVS and FQNEAQ. In DNA, the CDR3 is TGTGCCAGCGTTCTGGGGCAGGAGCAGTTCTTC. This encodes CASVLGQEQFF.

The chain combines TRBV18 with TRBJ2-5; 8 bases match TRBD2. Germline V gene lookup returns CDR1 KGHSH and CDR2 LQKENI. The CDR3 sequence is 16 residues long. V gave up 2 bases and J gave up 5 bases; unmatched junction bases: 10. The CDR3 region is CASSPEAGARGETQYF. The DNA of the CDR3 is TGTGCCAGCTCACCAGAAGCGGGGGCGCGGGGTGAGACCCAGTACTTC.

The chain combines TRBV28 with TRBJ1-5; unclear D gene. The V end was cut by 8 bases, the J end by 3 bases, with 14 bases between. The CDR3 consists of 14 residues. The germline V gene encodes CDR1 MDHEN and CDR2 SYDVKM. CDR3 residues: CASHHGGINQPQHF. CDR3 sequence (DNA): TGTGCCAGCCACCATGGAGGGATCAATCAGCCCCAGCATTTT.

The chain employs TRBV11-2 and TRBJ2-1; 7 bases match TRBD1. The CDR3 length is 15 residues. Germline loops: CDR1 SGHAT, CDR2 FQNNGV. The junction had 9 bases not matched to a gene; V was cut back by 6 bases and J by 4 bases. CDR3 in DNA: TGTGCCAGCAGAAAAAACGGGACAGTGTACAATGAGCAGTTCTTC. Translating it yields CASRKNGTVYNEQFF.

V gene TRBV5-1 combines with J gene TRBJ2-2; 7 bases match TRBD1. Germline lookup yields CDR1 SGHRS and CDR2 YFSETQ. This CDR3 has 16 residues. Losses at the gene ends were 0 bases for V and 6 bases for J; bases not matched to a gene: 8. The CDR3, as DNA: TGCGCCAGCAGCTTGGGAAACAGGGGTAAGGCCGGGGAGCTGTTTTTT. Protein: CASSLGNRGKAGELFF.

The table lists this clone with a count of one. At one end the junction does not follow the germline gene, possibly because of a read error. The chain is built from TRBV10-2 and TRBJ2-1; D perhaps matches TRBD2 (7 bases). The CDR3 sequence is 16 residues long. CDR1 and CDR2 (germline): WSHSY, SAAADI. The CDR3 reads CASSYFAGARGDEQFF. The CDR3 DNA follows: TGCGCCAGCAGTTACTTCGCGGGGGCGCGAGGGGATGAACAGTTCTTC.

The rearrangement uses TRBV4-1 and TRBJ2-3; TRBD2 is a possible D gene (5 bases). The ends were cut back, 2 bases at V and 1 base at J, with 16 bases in the middle. Germline V gives CDR1 MGHRA, CDR2 YSYEKL. CDR3 length: 17 residues. The CDR3 here is CASSQLPGNRGTDTQYF. The CDR3 coding sequence is TGCGCCAGCAGCCAATTGCCCGGGAATCGGGGCACAGATACGCAGTATTTT.

This clone was seen more than once but under ten times. V usage is TRBV11-2 and J usage is TRBJ1-2; D perhaps matches TRBD1 (5 bases). Looked up from germline, CDR1 is SGHAT and CDR2 is FQNNGV. Trimming left V 5 bases short and J 5 bases short, with 12 bases between. This CDR3 has 13 amino acids. The DNA for the CDR3 is TGTGCCAGCAGCCCATCCGACAGATATGGCTACACCTTC. Protein product: CASSPSDRYGYTF.

This clone was observed a handful of times. In DNA form, the CDR3 reads TGTGCCAGCTCACCCGACAGGGGGCTAGGCAATGAGCAGTTCTTC. This encodes CASSPDRGLGNEQFF. The chain recombines TRBV18 with TRBJ2-1, with 10 bases aligning to TRBD1. The CDR3 has 15 residues. V dropped 3 bases and J dropped 6; count of bases not matched to a gene: 5. Germline-derived CDR1 and CDR2 are KGHSH and LQKENI.

This chain uses TRBV7-2 with TRBJ1-1, with D possibly being TRBD1 (6 bases). V lost 1 base and J lost 3, with 12 bases in between. Germline CDR1 and CDR2: SGHTA and FQGNSA. The CDR3 has 15 amino acids. CDR3: CASSLVSGGHTEAFF. The CDR3, as DNA: TGTGCCAGCAGCTTAGTTTCCGGGGGGCACACTGAAGCTTTCTTT.